The entry below describes one TCR beta chain. Its antigen specificity is not known. No base-level quality is on record; no much larger clone is a single base apart. Participants in the prospective study were enrolled through a virtual design, were aged about 18 to 90 years, and lived in under 25 United States geographic areas. In the prospective study, cohorts were assigned on the basis of participant-reported clinical history obtained from a screening survey and a study questionnaire. In the prospective study, whole blood, serum and a nasopharyngeal or oropharyngeal swab were collected from each participant by mobile phlebotomists. Prospective study participants could optionally give additional blood draws and questionnaires over a roughly 2-month period. Prospective study blood samples were shipped either frozen or at room temperature before DNA extraction. The data are from a study of blood T cell repertoires in COVID-19 (dated by TCRdb to the early 2020s). Regarding the research as a whole: The collaborator samples originated in the United States, Italy and Spain and spanned the acute and convalescent phases of COVID-19. The material from the prospective study consisted of cDNA or gDNA derived from T cells, B-cell-depleted T cells, or PBMCs. Samples were obtained from the ongoing ImmuneRACE study (first 160 participants) and from some 1,300 subjects provided by 6 global collaborators. Sample metadata almost always included a de-identified subject ID, COVID-19 status, age in years and sex. Subjects who had been exposed to COVID-19, were actively infected with it, or had recovered from it provided the deeply sampled blood TCRbeta repertoires that made up the dataset. A freely available public database, intended as a resource for researchers studying the immune response to SARS-CoV-2, is where the repertoires were released. Where HLA class I and class II types were available, the types were taken from metadata supplied by the sample provider, not from assay-based typing. Overall results and qualifications from the work: How much clinical and demographic metadata was included differed by source and by participant, and the metadata was provided uncurated.

V is clipped by 4 bases and J by 4 bases, and the sequence between their germline boundaries is 14 bases long. The CDR3 starts with the cysteine, ends with the phenylalanine, and has 14 residues. The kept DNA is CDR3 alone, 42 bases in frame from the first base. Looking up the germline V gene yields CDR1 SGHRS and CDR2 YFSETQ. The immunoSEQ Assay, a bias-controlled multiplex PCR, was used to amplify TCRbeta CDR3 regions from genomic DNA. Concerning the study's data processing: The number of nucleated cells in each sample was estimated by amplification of reference gene primers within the assay. To quantify the absolute abundance of each unique TCRbeta CDR3 rearrangement, sequence reads were collapsed and filtered. Productive Simpson clonality was computed per sample as the square root of Simpson's diversity index over productive rearrangements. Here the immuneACCESS table is served through TCRdb, limited to in-frame sequences with V and J called. Missing clones are a known gap in these copies; in checked studies unresolved V genes cover under half, and the rest lacks a known reason. The D gene and trimming were derived from the DNA, and the V and J assignments and clone size from that table. Within this sample are around 78,000 clones, with roughly 91% of them counted one time only. The ten most abundant clones make up around 1% of the sample.

The chain uses TRBV5-1 and TRBJ1-1; too little of a D gene remains to name it. This receptor was obtained from a woman between 45 and 65 years old with acute COVID-19. Sequenced sample: PBMCs or T cells enriched from blood (not recorded which). CDR3 reads: CASSEGEEGTEAFF. The sequenced DNA: TGCGCCAGCAGCGAGGGCGAAGAGGGCACTGAAGCTTTCTTT.